One T cell receptor beta chain is described in this entry. Its antigen is not yet known. No much larger clonotype is one base removed from it; base qualities were not supplied. This sample stems from a study of T cell responses to AZD1222 COVID-19 vaccine (dated by TCRdb to the early 2020s). General notes on the study: TCR sequencing was performed for more than 230 trial participants, of whom roughly 200 were given two doses of AZD1222 and 26 were given two doses of MenACWY control vaccine. Trial participants were enrolled into age subgroups of 18-55, 56-69 and 70-plus years, which contained roughly 150, 30 and 60 TCR-sequenced participants, respectively.

What the work shows at the level of the full study, not this receptor alone: The whole spike protein was spanned by vaccine-associated CD4 TCRs, and dominant responses were seen in regions 160-218 and 743-854. Reportedly, almost half of the unique spike-specific TCRs recognized epitopes lying outside the regions that are mutated in the B.1.351 and B.1.1.7 variants. After two AZD1222 doses, both the breadth and the depth of spike-specific TCRs were significantly higher than at day 0 and than in MenACWY recipients. Conclusions about previously exposed vaccinees are limited because only 6 or 7 AZD1222 recipients were SARS-CoV-2 seropositive at baseline. Most participants were white British and females outnumbered males, and the authors suggested that clonal diversity may have been underestimated. The 56-69-year group was small, and its depth increase did not reach significance, likely because of low power. Because no samples from the day 14 peak response were available, repertoires could be characterized only after the peak T cell response.

The label giving this sample's time point can be read as: baseline before first vaccination. The treatment or condition label for this specimen denotes: meningococcal conjugate vaccine given as trial control. The vaccinee samples were drawn from two UK trials, COV001 and COV002, one of which was a single-blind randomized controlled phase 2/3 trial testing AZD1222 (ChAdOx1 nCoV-19) in healthy adults. For TCRbeta chain sequencing, PBMC samples were collected from trial participants at day 0 and at day 28 after the second dose. The CDR3 regions of human TCRbeta chains were analyzed by immunosequencing. Per the authors' processing: Repertoire TCRs were matched against a reference library of SARS-CoV-2-specific TCRs generated with the MIRA antigen-specificity platform. Breadth was defined as the fraction of unique TCRs that were SARS-CoV-2-associated. Depth was defined as the fraction of total T cells that were SARS-CoV-2-associated. Using the MIRA data, every spike-specific TCR was mapped to the spike region that the TCR reacted to and assigned to either a CD4 or a CD8 class. Log10-transformed breadth and depth values were compared by one-way ANOVA with Sidak's multiple comparisons tests. What TCRdb holds here is the immuneACCESS table cut down to in-frame rearrangements. Part of the clones is not present; checked against another copy, under half of the missing clones reflect an unresolved V gene, and the others are unexplained. V and J calls and clone size are given by that table; D and trimming were obtained from the DNA. This sample comprises about 200,000 clones, around 93% of them detected only once. The top ten hold approximately 1% of the sample.

The material was peripheral blood, obtained on day 0 of MenACWY control vaccination. The TCR was taken from an adult in good health.

The DNA reads as follows: TGTGCCAGCAGCTTAGCGGGGGCAGGGGGCGGGTATGGCTACACCTTC. Its amino acids are CASSLAGAGGGYGYTF. Here the chain combines TRBV7-8 and TRBJ1-2, and TRBD1 matches 8 of the central bases. CDR3 length: 16 amino acids, cysteine to phenylalanine. The DNA shown is the 48-base CDR3, in frame from base 1. V and J are trimmed by 0 bases and 5 bases, and the gene matches miss 8 bases of the junction. The germline V gene supplies CDR1 SGHVS and CDR2 FQNEAQ.